Sequencing of this T cell receptor beta chain was carried out in a study of blood T cell repertoires in COVID-19. Turning to the study itself: The samples span acute and convalescent COVID-19 from the United States, Italy and Spain. T cells, B-cell-depleted T cells, or PBMCs provided the cDNA or gDNA that served as material.

Germline CDR1 reads MDHEN; CDR2 reads SYDVKM. V lost 5 bases and J lost 5; bases outside the gene matches: 16. The CDR3 contains 18 residues. Original data processing: Cell counts per sample came from amplifying reference gene primers. Sequenced by immunoSEQ multiplex PCR; TCRdb stores in-frame clones only, minus some. V and J calls and clone size are those listed in that table; D and trimming were worked out from the DNA. The sample includes over 35,000 clones, 90% seen only once; the top ten take 15% to 20%. A single count supports this clone. The TCR comes from a man between 65 and 85 years old with active COVID-19. Material for sequencing was peripheral blood. This chain connects TRBV28 to TRBJ2-7, with 12 bases aligning to TRBD2. The CDR3 coding sequence is TGTGCCAGCAGTCCCACCGGGCTAGCGGGGGGGCCCGGCCACGAGCAGTACTTC. Amino acid sequence: CASSPTGLAGGPGHEQYF.